The 16 T cell receptor beta chains below were found in one sample sequenced in a study of CD8+CD57+ T cells in acquired aplastic anemia. Profiling that covered TCR beta VDJ and CDR3 relied on genomic DNA as its template. TCRdb independently ran MiXCR on the reads; one entry per CDR3 protein. The sample lists approximately 130,000 distinct CDR3 sequences; over 30% were seen once. CD8+CD57+ cell expansion, shown by flow cytometry, had occurred in the patients selected for sequencing. Sequencing was performed on sorted CD4+, CD8+, or CD8+CD57+ T cells (not recorded which) from PBMCs. Every receptor here comes from a human donor with aplastic anemia.

This clonotype was observed a few times. This sequence joins TRBV29-1 and TRBJ1-1, with TRBD1 matching over 8 bases. Germline V lookup: CDR1 SQVTM, CDR2 ANQGSEA. CDR3 size: 13 residues. V lost 7 bases, J lost 2 bases, and 6 bases stayed unmatched. The CDR3 spells CSGFQGANTEAFF. CDR3 nucleotide sequence: TGCAGCGGTTTTCAGGGGGCCAACACTGAAGCTTTCTTT.

This clonotype appeared many times. This chain links TRBV5-8 with TRBJ1-6; no definite D call. Trimming pared 0 bases from V and 6 bases from J, leaving 4 bases between. CDR3 length: 13 amino acids. Germline CDR1 SGHTS, CDR2 YDEGEE. CDR3 sequence reads: CASSLAVNSPLHF. As DNA, the CDR3 is TGTGCCAGCAGCTTGGCCGTTAATTCACCCCTCCACTTT.

The table lists this clonotype with many counts. This chain connects TRBV10-1 to TRBJ1-2; possible D gene TRBD1, 6 bases. The CDR3 totals 14 residues. Trimming removed 5 bases at V and 5 bases at J, with 15 bases between. In germline, CDR1 is WNHNN, CDR2 SYGVQD (reference sequence). In DNA, the CDR3 is TGCGCCAGCAGTCCCGGGACACTTTTGTATGGCTACACCTTC. Its protein product is CASSPGTLLYGYTF.

This clonotype has at least ten counts. The rearrangement joins TRBV5-1 to TRBJ1-3, with 7 bases identical to TRBD1. From germline, CDR1 is SGHRS and CDR2 YFSETQ. The CDR3 loop spans 14 amino acids. V trimming: 7 bases; J trimming: 4 bases; junction bases outside the gene matches: 8. Here the CDR3 reads CASSKETGGNTIYF. The CDR3 nucleotides are TGCGCCAGCTCGAAGGAGACAGGGGGAAACACCATATATTTT.

This rearrangement joins TRBV29-1 to TRBJ2-2; weak D call: TRBD2 (5 bases). Trimming cost V 4 bases and J 7 bases, with 13 bases left between them. There are 13 residues in the CDR3. Germline V gives CDR1 SQVTM, CDR2 ANQGSEA. The CDR3 DNA reads TGCAGCGTTGGGACGGGGAAGTACGGGGAGCTGTTTTTT. It encodes CSVGTGKYGELFF.

At least ten counts were recorded for this clonotype. The chain combines TRBV20-1 with TRBJ2-7; D is possibly TRBD1 (6 bases). Trimming left V 5 bases short and J 2 bases short, with 10 bases between. Per germline, CDR1 DFQATT and CDR2 SNEGSKA (reference sequence). The CDR3 length is 12 residues. Here the CDR3 reads CSAWTETYEQYF. CDR3 DNA sequence: TGCAGTGCTTGGACAGAAACCTACGAGCAGTACTTC.

To note about this clonotype: A read error is possible here, since a much larger clone lies one base away. J is TRBJ2-2 and V is TRBV4-3; 7 nucleotides match TRBD2. CDR3 size: 17 residues. Germline loops: CDR1 LGHNA, CDR2 YSLEER. The CDR3 sequence is CASSQDASREGTGELSF. The DNA of the CDR3 is TGCGCCAGCAGCCAAGACGCGAGTAGGGAGGGCACCGGGGAGCTGTCTTTT.

This clonotype has a handful of counts. This chain connects TRBV6-1 to TRBJ1-3; D remains ambiguous. Trimming cost V 8 bases and J 0 bases, with 14 bases left between them. Per the germline V gene, CDR1 is MNHNS and CDR2 is SASEGT. This CDR3 is 15 amino acids long. CDR3 DNA: TGTGCCAGCGGAGATTTTACAGTCTCTGGAAACACCATATATTTT. Translated, it gives CASGDFTVSGNTIYF.

This clonotype came up many times. The rearrangement joins TRBV6-6 to TRBJ2-7; no reliable D call. The CDR3 covers 14 residues. V was clipped by 0 bases and J by 0 bases, with 6 bases between them. Per germline, CDR1 MNHNY and CDR2 SVGAGI (reference sequence). CDR3: CASSYSSRSYEQYF. The CDR3 DNA reads TGTGCCAGCAGTTACTCTTCGCGCTCCTACGAGCAGTACTTC.

This clonotype was recorded at least ten times. This CDR3 fails to terminate in the conserved phenylalanine or tryptophan, so it likely reflects a read error. Because the CDR3's place on the DNA is in doubt, the DNA is left out and the CDR3 is given as listed by TCRdb. The rearrangement links TRBV19 to TRBJ1-1. The CDR3 length equals 9 residues, ends included. Looked up from germline, CDR1 is LNHDA and CDR2 is SQIVND (reference sequence). CDR3 sequence: CASSMSSRY.

V and J are TRBV19 and TRBJ2-3, with 8 bases matching TRBD1. The V gene end was trimmed by 4 bases and the J gene end by 3 bases; junction bases not matched to a gene: 9. CDR1 is LNHDA and CDR2 is SQIVND in the germline V gene (reference sequence). This CDR3 has 16 residues. CDR3 sequence reads: CASSTGAGGTTDTQYF. The CDR3 DNA sequence: TGTGCCAGTAGTACCGGGGCAGGGGGCACGACAGATACGCAGTATTTT. The full variable domain, with the rest looked up from reference TRBV19 and TRBJ2-3, is DGGITQSPKYLFRKEGQNVTLSCEQNLNHDAMYWYRQDPGQGLRLIYYSQIVNDFQKGDIAEGYSVSREKKESFPLTVTSAQKNPTAFYLCASSTGAGGTTDTQYFGPGTRLTVL.

This sequence joins TRBV20-1 and TRBJ2-3; D is uncertain. Trimming stripped 3 bases from V and 2 bases from J, with 9 bases between. Germline V lookup: CDR1 DFQATT, CDR2 SNEGSKA (reference sequence). The CDR3 is 13 residues long. For the CDR3, the DNA is TGCAGTGCTAGGTGGGGAACCACAGATACGCAGTATTTT. Amino acid sequence: CSARWGTTDTQYF.

Concerning this clonotype: This may stem from a read error, because a much larger clone lies one nucleotide away. This sequence joins TRBV6-1 and TRBJ2-7, with a possible D match to TRBD2 (5 bases). Germline lookup yields CDR1 MNHNS and CDR2 SASEGT. Trimming pared 6 bases from V and 1 base from J, leaving 16 bases between. The CDR3 consists of 15 residues. The CDR3 DNA sequence: TGTGCCAGCAGATCCCTGGACGGGATGTCCTACGAGCAGTACTTC. This encodes CASRSLDGMSYEQYF.

This chain connects TRBV24-1 to TRBJ2-7; 10 nucleotides align to TRBD1. This CDR3 region has 15 residues. V was pared by 6 bases and J by 2 bases, with 6 bases of the junction left unmatched. CDR1 is KGHDR and CDR2 is SFDVKD in the germline V gene. CDR3 nucleotides: TGTGCCACCAGTCTAACGGGACAGGGGACCTACGAGCAGTACTTC. It specifies CATSLTGQGTYEQYF.

The chain couples TRBV15 to TRBJ2-5, with 7 positions matching TRBD1. Per the germline V gene, CDR1 is LNHNV and CDR2 is YYDKDF (reference sequence). Unmatched junction bases numbered 4, after V lost 4 bases and J lost 2 bases. The CDR3 is 14 residues long. DNA of the CDR3: TGTGCCACCAGCACCCGACAGGGACAAGAGACCCAGTACTTC. Its protein is CATSTRQGQETQYF.

This clonotype appeared a few times. The chain joins TRBV6-5 to TRBJ1-2; possible D gene TRBD1, 5 bases. The CDR3 length is 16 residues. V lost 2 bases, J lost 4 bases, and 17 bases lay in between. Germline values: CDR1 MNHEY, CDR2 SVGAGI. CDR3 amino acids: CASSYRTGTAFYGYTF. DNA for the CDR3: TGTGCCAGCAGTTACCGAACCGGGACCGCTTTCTATGGCTACACCTTC.